This T cell receptor beta chain was captured in a study of control samples from healthy donors and cancer patients. Only in-frame clones appear in the TCRdb table, and some are missing; sequencing was by immunoSEQ multiplex PCR. In the table there are roughly 200,000 clones, 91% of which are singletons. V was pared by 3 bases and J by 5 bases, with 8 bases of the junction left unmatched. CDR1 is SGHRS and CDR2 is YFSETQ in the germline V gene. The CDR3 has 15 residues. The clonotype originates from a young man in good health. The source material was blood. The V call is TRBV5-1, the J call TRBJ2-3; 8 bases are shared with TRBD1. CDR3 DNA: TGCGCCAGCAGCTCCCGGGACAGGCGGGGAGATACGCAGTATTTT. This gives the protein CASSSRDRRGDTQYF.